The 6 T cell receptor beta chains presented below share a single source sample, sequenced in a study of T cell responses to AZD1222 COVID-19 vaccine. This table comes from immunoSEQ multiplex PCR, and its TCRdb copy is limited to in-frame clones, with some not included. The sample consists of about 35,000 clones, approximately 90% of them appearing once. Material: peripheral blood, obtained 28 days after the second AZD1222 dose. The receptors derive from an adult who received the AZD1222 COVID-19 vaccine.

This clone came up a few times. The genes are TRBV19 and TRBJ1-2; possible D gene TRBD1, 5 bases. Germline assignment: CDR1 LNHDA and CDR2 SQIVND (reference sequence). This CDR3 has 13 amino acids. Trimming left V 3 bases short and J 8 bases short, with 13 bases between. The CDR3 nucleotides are TGTGCCAGTAGTATCGGGCAGGGCCACGGCTACACCTTC. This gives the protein CASSIGQGHGYTF.

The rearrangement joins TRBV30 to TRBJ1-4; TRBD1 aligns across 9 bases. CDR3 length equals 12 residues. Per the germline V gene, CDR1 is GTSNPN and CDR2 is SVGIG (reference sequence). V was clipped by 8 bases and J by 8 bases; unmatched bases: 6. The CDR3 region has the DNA TGTGCCAAACAGGGGGCAGGAGAAAAACTGTTTTTT. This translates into CAKQGAGEKLFF.

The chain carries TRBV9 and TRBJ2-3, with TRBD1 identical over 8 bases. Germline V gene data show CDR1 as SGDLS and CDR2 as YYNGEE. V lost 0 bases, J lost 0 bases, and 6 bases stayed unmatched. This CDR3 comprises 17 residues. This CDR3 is CASSVAGGQVSTDTQYF. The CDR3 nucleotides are TGTGCCAGCAGCGTAGCTGGGGGACAGGTCAGCACAGATACGCAGTATTTT.

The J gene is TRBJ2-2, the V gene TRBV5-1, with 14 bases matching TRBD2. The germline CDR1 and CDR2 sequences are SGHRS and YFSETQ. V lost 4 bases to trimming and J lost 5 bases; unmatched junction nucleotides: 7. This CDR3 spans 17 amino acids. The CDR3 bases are TGCGCCAGCAGCACGGGACTAGCGGGGGCCGGAACCGGGGAGCTGTTTTTT. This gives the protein CASSTGLAGAGTGELFF.

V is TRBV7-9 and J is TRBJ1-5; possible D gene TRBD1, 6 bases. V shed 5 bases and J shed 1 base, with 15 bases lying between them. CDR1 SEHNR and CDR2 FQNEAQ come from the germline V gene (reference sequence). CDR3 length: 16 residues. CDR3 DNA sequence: TGTGCCAGCAGCCGACGGGAGCAGGGGAGCAATCAGCCCCAGCATTTT. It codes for CASSRREQGSNQPQHF.

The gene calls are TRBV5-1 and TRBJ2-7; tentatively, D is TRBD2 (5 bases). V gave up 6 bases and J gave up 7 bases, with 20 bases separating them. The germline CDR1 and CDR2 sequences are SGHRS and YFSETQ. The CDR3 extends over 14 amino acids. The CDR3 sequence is CASNVDQRVTEQYF. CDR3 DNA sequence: TGCGCCAGCAACGTTGACCAGAGGGTTACAGAGCAGTACTTC. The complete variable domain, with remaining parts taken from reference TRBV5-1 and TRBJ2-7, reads KAGVTQTPRYLIKTRGQQVTLSCSPISGHRSVSWYQQTPGQGLQFLFEYFSETQRNKGNFPGRFSGRQFSNSRSEMNVSTLELGDSALYLCASNVDQRVTEQYFGPGTRLTVT.